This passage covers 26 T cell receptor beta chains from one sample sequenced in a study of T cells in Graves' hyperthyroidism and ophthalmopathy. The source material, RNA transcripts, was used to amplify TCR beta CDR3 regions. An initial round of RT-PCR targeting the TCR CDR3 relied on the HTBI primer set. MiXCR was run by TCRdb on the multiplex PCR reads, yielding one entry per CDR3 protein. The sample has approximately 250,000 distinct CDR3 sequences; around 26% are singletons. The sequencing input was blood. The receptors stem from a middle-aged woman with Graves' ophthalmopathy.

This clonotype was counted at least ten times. CDR3 loop: CASSIVGEIEAFF. The DNA for the CDR3 is TGTGCCAGTAGTATAGTCGGGGAGATTGAAGCTTTCTTT. The chain recombines TRBV19 with TRBJ1-1; D remains unclear. V was clipped by 1 base and J by 7 bases, with 10 bases between them. The CDR3 spans 13 residues. Germline CDR1 is LNHDA and CDR2 is SQIVND (reference sequence).

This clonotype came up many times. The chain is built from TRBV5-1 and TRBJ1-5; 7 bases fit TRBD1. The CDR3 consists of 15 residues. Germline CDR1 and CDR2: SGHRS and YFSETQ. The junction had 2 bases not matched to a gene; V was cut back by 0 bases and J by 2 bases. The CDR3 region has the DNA TGCGCCAGCAGCTTGGAGGGGGCCGGCAATCAGCCCCAGCATTTT. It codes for CASSLEGAGNQPQHF.

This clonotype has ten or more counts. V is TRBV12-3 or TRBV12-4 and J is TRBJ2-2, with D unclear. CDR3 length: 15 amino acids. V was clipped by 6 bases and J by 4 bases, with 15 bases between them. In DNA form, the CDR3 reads TGTGCCAGCAGATTGCCGGACCTGGGCACCGGGGAGCTGTTTTTT. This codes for CASRLPDLGTGELFF.

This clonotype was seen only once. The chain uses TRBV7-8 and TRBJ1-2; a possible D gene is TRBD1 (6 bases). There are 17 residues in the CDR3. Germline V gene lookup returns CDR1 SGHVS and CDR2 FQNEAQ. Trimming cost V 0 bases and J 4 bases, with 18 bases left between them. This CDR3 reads CASSLAAGVGGPYGYTF. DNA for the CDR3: TGTGCCAGCAGCTTAGCGGCAGGGGTGGGGGGCCCCTATGGCTACACCTTC.

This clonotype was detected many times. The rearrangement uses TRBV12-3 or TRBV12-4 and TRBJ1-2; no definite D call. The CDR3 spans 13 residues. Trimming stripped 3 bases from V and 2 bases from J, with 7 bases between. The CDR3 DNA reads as TGTGCCAGCAGTTTTCCCGCCAACTATGGCTACACCTTC. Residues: CASSFPANYGYTF.

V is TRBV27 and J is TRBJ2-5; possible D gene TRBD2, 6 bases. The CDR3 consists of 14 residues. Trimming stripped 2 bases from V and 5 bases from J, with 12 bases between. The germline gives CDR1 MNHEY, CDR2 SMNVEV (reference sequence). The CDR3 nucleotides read TGTGCCAGCAGTTTAAGCCTAGCGATCGAGACCCAGTACTTC. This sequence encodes CASSLSLAIETQYF.

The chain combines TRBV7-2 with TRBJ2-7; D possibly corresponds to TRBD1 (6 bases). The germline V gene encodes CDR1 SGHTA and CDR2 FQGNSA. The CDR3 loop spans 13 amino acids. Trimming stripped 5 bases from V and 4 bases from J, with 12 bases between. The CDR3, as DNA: TGTGCCAGCAGCATACAGGGCTTATACGAGCAGTACTTC. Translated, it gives CASSIQGLYEQYF.

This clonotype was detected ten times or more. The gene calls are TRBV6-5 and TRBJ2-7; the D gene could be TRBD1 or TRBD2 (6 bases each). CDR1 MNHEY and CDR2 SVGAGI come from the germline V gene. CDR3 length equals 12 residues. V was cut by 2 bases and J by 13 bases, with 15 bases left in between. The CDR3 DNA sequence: TGTGCCAGCAGTTACCCTCAAGGGGGGCACTACTTC. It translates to CASSYPQGGHYF.

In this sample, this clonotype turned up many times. CDR3 sequence: CASSPPQGGTQILYEQYF. The CDR3 bases are TGTGCCAGCAGTCCCCCCCAAGGCGGCACCCAGATACTCTACGAGCAGTACTTC. The genes are TRBV28 and TRBJ2-7; D is ambiguous. The germline gives CDR1 MDHEN, CDR2 SYDVKM. The germline V and J ends were trimmed by 5 bases and 3 bases, with 26 bases remaining between them. The CDR3 runs to 18 residues.

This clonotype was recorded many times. The CDR3 is CASSWTSGSHTGELFF. CDR3 DNA: TGTGCCAGCAGTTGGACTAGCGGGAGCCATACCGGGGAGCTGTTTTTT. This chain uses TRBV27 with TRBJ2-2; 13 nucleotides align to TRBD2. This CDR3 is built from 16 residues. Germline lookup yields CDR1 MNHEY and CDR2 SMNVEV (reference sequence). Losses at the gene ends were 4 bases for V and 5 bases for J; bases not matched to a gene: 4.

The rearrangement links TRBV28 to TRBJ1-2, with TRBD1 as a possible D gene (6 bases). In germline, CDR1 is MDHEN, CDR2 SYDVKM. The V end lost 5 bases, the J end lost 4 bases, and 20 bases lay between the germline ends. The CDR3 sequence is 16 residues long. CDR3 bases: TGTGCCAGCAGTGCACAGGGAGGGCAGGGAGGCTATGGCTACACCTTC. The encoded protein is CASSAQGGQGGYGYTF.

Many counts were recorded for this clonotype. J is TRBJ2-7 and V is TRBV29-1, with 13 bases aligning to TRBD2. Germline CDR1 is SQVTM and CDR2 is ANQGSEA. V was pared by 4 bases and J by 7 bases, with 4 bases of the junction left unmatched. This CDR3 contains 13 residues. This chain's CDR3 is CSVGTSGSDEQYF. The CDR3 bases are TGCAGCGTTGGGACTAGCGGGAGTGATGAGCAGTACTTC.

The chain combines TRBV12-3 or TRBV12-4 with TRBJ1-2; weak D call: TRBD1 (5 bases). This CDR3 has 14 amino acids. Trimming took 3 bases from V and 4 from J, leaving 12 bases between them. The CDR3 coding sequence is TGTGCCAGCAGTTTTTGGGGGACCGGCTATGGCTACACCTTC. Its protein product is CASSFWGTGYGYTF.

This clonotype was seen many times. This CDR3 reads CAWSVYSGNTIYF. CDR3 DNA: TGTGCCTGGAGTGTATACTCTGGAAACACCATATATTTT. V is TRBV30 and J is TRBJ1-3; D ambiguous. The length of the CDR3 is 13 residues. The germline CDR1 and CDR2 sequences are GTSNPN and SVGIG (reference sequence). V lost 0 bases to trimming and J lost 0 bases, with 3 bases between them.

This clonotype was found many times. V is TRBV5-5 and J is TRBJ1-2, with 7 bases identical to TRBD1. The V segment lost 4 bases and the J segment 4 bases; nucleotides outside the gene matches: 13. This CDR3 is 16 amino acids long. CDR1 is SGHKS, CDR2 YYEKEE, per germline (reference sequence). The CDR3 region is CASSLEWGGGVYGYTF. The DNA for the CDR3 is TGTGCCAGCAGCCTGGAATGGGGAGGGGGCGTCTATGGCTACACCTTC.

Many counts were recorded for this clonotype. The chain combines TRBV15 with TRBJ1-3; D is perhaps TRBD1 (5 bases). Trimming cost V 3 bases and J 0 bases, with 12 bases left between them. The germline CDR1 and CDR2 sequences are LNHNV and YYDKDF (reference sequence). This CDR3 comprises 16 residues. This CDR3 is CATSRRGSASGNTIYF. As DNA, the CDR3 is TGTGCCACCAGCAGGAGGGGCAGCGCCTCTGGAAACACCATATATTTT.

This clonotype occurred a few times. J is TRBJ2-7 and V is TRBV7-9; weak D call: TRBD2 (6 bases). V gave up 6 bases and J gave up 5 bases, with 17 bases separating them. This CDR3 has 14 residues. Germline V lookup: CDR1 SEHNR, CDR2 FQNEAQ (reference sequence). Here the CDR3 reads CASSPNVGGNEQYF. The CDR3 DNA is TGTGCCAGCAGTCCCAACGTTGGGGGGAACGAGCAGTACTTC.

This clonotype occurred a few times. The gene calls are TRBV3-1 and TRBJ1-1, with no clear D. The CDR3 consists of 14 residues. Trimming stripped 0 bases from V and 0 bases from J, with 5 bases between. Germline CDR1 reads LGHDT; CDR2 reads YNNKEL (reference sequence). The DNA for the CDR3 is TGTGCCAGCAGCCAAGACAACGTGAACACTGAAGCTTTCTTT. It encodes CASSQDNVNTEAFF. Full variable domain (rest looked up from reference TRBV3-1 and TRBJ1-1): DTAVSQTPKYLVTQMGNDKSIKCEQNLGHDTMYWYKQDSKKFLKIMFSYNNKELIINETVPNRFSPKSPDKAHLNLHINSLELGDSAVYFCASSQDNVNTEAFFGQGTRLTVV.

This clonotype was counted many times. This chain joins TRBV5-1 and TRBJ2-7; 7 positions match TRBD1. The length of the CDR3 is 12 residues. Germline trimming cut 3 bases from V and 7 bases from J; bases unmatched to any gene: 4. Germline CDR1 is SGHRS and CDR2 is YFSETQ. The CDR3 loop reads CASSWTGGEQYF. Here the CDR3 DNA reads TGCGCCAGCAGCTGGACAGGTGGTGAGCAGTACTTC.

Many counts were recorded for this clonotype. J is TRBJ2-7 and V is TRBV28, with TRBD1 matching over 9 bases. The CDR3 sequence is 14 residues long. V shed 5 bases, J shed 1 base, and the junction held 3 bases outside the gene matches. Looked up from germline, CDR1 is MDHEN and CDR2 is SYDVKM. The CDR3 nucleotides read TGTGCCAGCAGTACAGGGGGCGGTTCCTACGAGCAGTACTTC. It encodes CASSTGGGSYEQYF.

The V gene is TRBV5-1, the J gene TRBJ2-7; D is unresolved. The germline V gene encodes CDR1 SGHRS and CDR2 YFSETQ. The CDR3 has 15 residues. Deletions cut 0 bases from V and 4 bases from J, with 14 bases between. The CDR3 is CASSLAGPPSYEQYF. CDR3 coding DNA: TGCGCCAGCAGCTTGGCTGGACCCCCTTCTTACGAGCAGTACTTC.

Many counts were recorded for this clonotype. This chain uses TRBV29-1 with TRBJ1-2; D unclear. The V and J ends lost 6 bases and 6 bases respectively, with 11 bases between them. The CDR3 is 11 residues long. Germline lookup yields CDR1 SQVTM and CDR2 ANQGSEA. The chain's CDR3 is CSVAEWDGYTF. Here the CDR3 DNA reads TGCAGCGTCGCCGAGTGGGATGGCTACACCTTC.

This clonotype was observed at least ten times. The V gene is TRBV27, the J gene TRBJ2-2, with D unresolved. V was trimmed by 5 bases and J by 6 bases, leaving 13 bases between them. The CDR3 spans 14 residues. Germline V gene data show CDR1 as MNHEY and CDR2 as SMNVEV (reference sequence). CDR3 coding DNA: TGTGCCAGCAGTAATCAACTGGGGTCCGGGGAGCTGTTTTTT. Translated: CASSNQLGSGELFF.

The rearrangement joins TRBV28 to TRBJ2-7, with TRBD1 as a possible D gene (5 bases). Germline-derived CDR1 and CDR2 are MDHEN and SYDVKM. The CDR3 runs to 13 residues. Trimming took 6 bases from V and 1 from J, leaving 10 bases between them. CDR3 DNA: TGTGCCAGCAGAACAGACAGATCCTACGAGCAGTACTTC. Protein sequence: CASRTDRSYEQYF.

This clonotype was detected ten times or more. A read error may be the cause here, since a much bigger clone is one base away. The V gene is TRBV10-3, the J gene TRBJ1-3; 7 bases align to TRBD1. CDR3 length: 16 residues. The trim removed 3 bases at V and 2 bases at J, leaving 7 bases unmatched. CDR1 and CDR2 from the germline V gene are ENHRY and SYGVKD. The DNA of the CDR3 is TGTGCCATCAGTGATAAGAGGGGGACAGCTGGAAACACCATATATTTT. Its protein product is CAISDKRGTAGNTIYF.

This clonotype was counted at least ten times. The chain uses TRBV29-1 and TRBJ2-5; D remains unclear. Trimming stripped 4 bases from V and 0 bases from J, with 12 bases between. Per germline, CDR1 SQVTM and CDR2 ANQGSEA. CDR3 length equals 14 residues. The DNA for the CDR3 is TGCAGCGTTGTCCTCAGAGCGTACCAAGAGACCCAGTACTTC. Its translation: CSVVLRAYQETQYF.